This record covers a single T cell receptor (beta chain). This sample is part of a study of blood T cell repertoires in COVID-19. Study overall: Acute and convalescent COVID-19 samples came from the United States, Italy and Spain. Sample material is recorded as cDNA or gDNA derived from T cells, B-cell-depleted T cells, or PBMCs.

Authors' analysis steps: Amplification from reference gene primers served as the basis for estimated nucleated cell counts. The method was immunoSEQ multiplex PCR; TCRdb's version includes in-frame clones alone and lacks a portion of them. V and J calls and clone size are those listed in that table; D and trimming were worked out from the DNA. The sample has some 30,000 clones, 65% to 90% seen once. The germline gives CDR1 SGHTA, CDR2 FQGTGA. V dropped 4 bases and J dropped 5; count of bases not matched to a gene: 9. This CDR3 spans 17 amino acids. The V and J genes are TRBV7-3 and TRBJ2-1; TRBD2 matches at 12 bases. The TCR sequence derives from a man in his sixties with active COVID-19. Sequencing used peripheral blood. CDR3 coding DNA: TGTGCCAGCAGCTCCCTTCTAGCGGGAGGGGTGGACAATGAGCAGTTCTTC. It yields the protein CASSSLLAGGVDNEQFF.